This is a list of T cell receptor beta chains from one sample in a study of glioma-infiltrating T cells after dendritic cell vaccination. Profiling relied on immunoSEQ multiplex PCR, and the TCRdb table lists in-frame clones only, not all of them. Found here are around 92,000 clones, around 80% of them singletons; the top ten hold 4.5% to 5.5%. This specimen was blood, taken after dendritic cell vaccination. The source is a human donor with glioblastoma. The CDR3 runs from the conserved cysteine through the conserved F or W. D genes are given only for firm matches. Only part of the rows carry a size: once, few, many, or a class if the clone is expanded.

>TRBV6-4|.|TRBD2|TRBJ2-1
TGTGCCAGCAAAAGTTCCCTCGGACTAGCGGGGGTGAATGAGCAGTTCTTC
CASKSSLGLAGVNEQFF
>TRBV13|.|TRBD2|TRBJ2-2
TGTGCCAGCAGCTTCCTAGCGGGAGTGAGTACCGGGGAGCTGTTTTTT
CASSFLAGVSTGELFF
>TRBV5-8|.|.|TRBJ1-2
TGTGCCAGCAGCTTTGTCGTAGATAACTATGGCTACACCTTC
CASSFVVDNYGYTF
>TRBV19|.|.|TRBJ2-2
TGTGCCAGTAGTCCCCACTTCCCCCGTGGCGGGGAGCTGTTTTTT
CASSPHFPRGGELFF
>TRBV7-8|.|TRBD1|TRBJ1-5
TGTGCCAGCAGCTTAGCAGGGGGCGTATTTCAGCCCCAGCATTTT
CASSLAGGVFQPQHF
>TRBV5-4|.|.|TRBJ2-1
TGTGCCAGCAGCTTCTATGCGATTAATGAGCAGTTCTTC
CASSFYAINEQFF
>TRBV4-1|.|TRBD1|TRBJ2-7
TGCGCCAGCAGCCAAGGGACAGGGATCCGAGGTACTTCCTTCGAGCAGTACTTC
CASSQGTGIRGTSFEQYF
>TRBV9|.|.|TRBJ2-1
TGTGCCAGCAGCGTAGATGGGACATTCTACAATGAGCAGTTCTTC
CASSVDGTFYNEQFF
>TRBV2|.|.|TRBJ2-7
TGTGCCAGCGGTCAGGGACTCTCCATTATTAAGCAGTACTTC
CASGQGLSIIKQYF
>TRBV7-8|once|TRBD2|TRBJ2-2
TGTGCCAGCAGCTTAGTGGGGGGGACTAGCGGCCCCGGGGAGCTGTTTTTT
CASSLVGGTSGPGELFF
>TRBV9|.|.|TRBJ1-2
TGTGCCAGCAGCCCCGCAGTGACGGGTGGCTACACCTTC
CASSPAVTGGYTF
>TRBV6-1|.|TRBD1|TRBJ2-5
TGTGCCAGCAGTTCCGGGACAGGGGGTGGAGAGACCCAGTACTTC
CASSSGTGGGETQYF
>TRBV5-1|.|.|TRBJ1-2
TGCGCCAGTTCCCCCGGGGGGGACTATGGCTACACCTTC
CASSPGGDYGYTF
>TRBV23-1|once|TRBD2|TRBJ2-3
TGCGCCAGCAGTCGTCCCGGGACTAGCGGCACAGATACGCAGTATTTT
CASSRPGTSGTDTQYF
>TRBV5-1|.|TRBD1|TRBJ2-7
TGCGCCAGCAGCCCCAACCGGGACAGGGTCTTCTACGAGCAGTACTTC
CASSPNRDRVFYEQYF
>TRBV2|.|.|TRBJ1-2
TGTGCCAGCAAGGGGCAAATAGCTAACTATGGCTACACCTTC
CASKGQIANYGYTF
>TRBV30|few|.|TRBJ2-7
TGTGCCTCGGCCAGGGGTAGGCCGCACGAGCAGTACTTC
CASARGRPHEQYF
>TRBV9|.|TRBD1|TRBJ1-2
TGTGCCAGCAGCGTAGCTACTGGTCAGGGGGCTGGTGGCTACACCTTC
CASSVATGQGAGGYTF
>TRBV30|.|.|TRBJ1-3
TGTGCCTGGCAGGTATCCGGAAACACCATATATTTT
CAWQVSGNTIYF
>TRBV7-3|.|.|TRBJ2-1
TGTGCCAGCAGCTTAACCCACGGTACTTACAATGAGCAGTTCTTC
CASSLTHGTYNEQFF
>TRBV18|.|.|TRBJ1-1
TGTGCCAGCTCACCAATCCAGGGTGAAACTGAAGCTTTCTTT
CASSPIQGETEAFF
>TRBV7-3|.|TRBD2|TRBJ2-1
TGTGCCAGCAGCCTCGGGGGGGTTTCCTACAATGAGCAGTTCTTC
CASSLGGVSYNEQFF
>TRBV9|few|TRBD1|TRBJ2-3
TGTGCCAGCAGCGCGGGACAGAACACAGATACGCAGTATTTT
CASSAGQNTDTQYF
>TRBV5-1|.|TRBD1|TRBJ1-3
TGCGCCAGCAGCTTGGGGGCAGGGGGTGCTGGAAACACCATATATTTT
CASSLGAGGAGNTIYF
>TRBV6-5|.|.|TRBJ1-4
TGTGCCAGCAGTTACGACGGGGGGTACGAAAAACTGTTTTTT
CASSYDGGYEKLFF
>TRBV7-7|.|.|TRBJ2-2
TGTGCTAGCAGCCCACAGGGTACCGGGGAGCTGTTTTTT
CASSPQGTGELFF
>TRBV9|.|TRBD2|TRBJ2-1
TGTGCCAGCAGCGGGGGACTAGCGGAAGGTGAGCAGTTCTTC
CASSGGLAEGEQFF
>TRBV28|.|TRBD2|TRBJ2-5
TGTGCCAGCACTCCCTCCTGGCGGGAGGGCGGGACCCAGTACTTC
CASTPSWREGGTQYF
>TRBV18|.|TRBD1|TRBJ1-2
TGTGCCAGCTCACGGTCCCCGGGACAGGGATCCTATGGCTACACCTTC
CASSRSPGQGSYGYTF
>TRBV5-1|.|TRBD1|TRBJ1-1
TGCGCCAGCAGCTTAAGACAGGGGGCGAACACTGAAGCTTTCTTT
CASSLRQGANTEAFF
>TRBV5-4|.|TRBD2|TRBJ2-7
TGTGCCAGCAGTTCGGGACTATTGGCCTCCTACGAGCAGTACTTC
CASSSGLLASYEQYF
>TRBV18|.|TRBD1|TRBJ2-3
TGTGCCAGCTCGCCCGACAGGGTCCGAGATACGCAGTATTTT
CASSPDRVRDTQYF
>TRBV19|.|.|TRBJ1-4
TGTGCCAGTAGTTTGACAGTCCTTAATGAAAAACTGTTTTTT
CASSLTVLNEKLFF
>TRBV21-1|.|.|TRBJ1-1
TGTGCCAGCACCGACCTTTGTGGACAGGGCTCCACTGAAGCTTTCTTT
CASTDLCGQGSTEAFF
>TRBV9|once|TRBD1|TRBJ1-2
TGTGCCAGCAGCGGCAGGGGGCGAGACGATGGCTACACCTTC
CASSGRGRDDGYTF
>TRBV18|few|.|TRBJ1-5
TGTGCCAGCTCACCCCTGGCAGATCAGCCCCAGCATTTT
CASSPLADQPQHF
>TRBV6-5|once|.|TRBJ2-7
TGTGCCAGCAGGACCACAGGGAGCGGGATCTACGAGCAGTACTTC
CASRTTGSGIYEQYF
>TRBV2|few|.|TRBJ1-5
TGTGCCAGCAGTTATACTGGTGAGCCCCAGCATTTT
CASSYTGEPQHF
>TRBV18|.|.|TRBJ2-7
TGTGCCAGCTCCAAGAATGGAGGGTCGTATTCGAGGGAGCAGTACTTC
CASSKNGGSYSREQYF
>TRBV2|.|.|TRBJ1-2
TGTGCCAGCAGTGAACTCTCCCAGGGGACCTTAGGCTACACCTTC
CASSELSQGTLGYTF
>TRBV5-4|.|.|TRBJ2-1
TGTGCCAGCAGCACCATGACCGGGGAGTCGTACAATGAGCAGTTCTTC
CASSTMTGESYNEQFF
>TRBV27|few|.|TRBJ1-1
TGTGCCAGCAGGGCCGGGGGGGTCTACACTGAAGCTTTCTTT
CASRAGGVYTEAFF
>TRBV5-1|few|.|TRBJ2-1
TGCGCCAGCAGCTTGGGCGCTGCCTACAATGAGCAGTTCTTC
CASSLGAAYNEQFF
>TRBV4-2|.|.|TRBJ2-3
TGTGCCAGCAGCCAAGAAGAGAGGGGCACAGATACGCAGTATTTT
CASSQEERGTDTQYF
>TRBV6-1|.|TRBD1|TRBJ2-2
TGTGCCAGCAGTGATCAGGGGGCAGCCGGGGAGCTGTTTTTT
CASSDQGAAGELFF